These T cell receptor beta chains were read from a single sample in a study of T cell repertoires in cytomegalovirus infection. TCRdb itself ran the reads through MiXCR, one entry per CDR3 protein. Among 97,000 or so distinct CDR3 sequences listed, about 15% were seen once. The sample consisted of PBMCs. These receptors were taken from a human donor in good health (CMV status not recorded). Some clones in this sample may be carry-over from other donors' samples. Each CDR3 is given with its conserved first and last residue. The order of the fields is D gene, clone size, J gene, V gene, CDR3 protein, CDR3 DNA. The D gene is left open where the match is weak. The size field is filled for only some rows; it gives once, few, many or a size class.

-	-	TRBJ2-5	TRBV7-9	CASSSFRPGTQCF	TGTGCCAGCAGCTCATTTCGGCCTGGGACCCAGTGCTTC
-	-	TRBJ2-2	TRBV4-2	CASSLSQANTGELFF	TGTGCCAGCAGCCTTTCACAGGCGAACACCGGGGAGCTGTTTTTT
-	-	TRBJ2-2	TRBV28	CASSLGGMTGELFF	TGTGCCAGCAGTTTAGGGGGAATGACCGGGGAGCTGTTTTTT
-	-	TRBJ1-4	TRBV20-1	CSARDGGATNEKLFF	TGCAGTGCTCGTGACGGAGGTGCAACTAATGAAAAACTGTTTTTT
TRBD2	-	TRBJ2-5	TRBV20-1	CSARSGTSGLQETQYF	TGCAGTGCTAGATCGGGGACTAGCGGGCTCCAAGAGACCCAGTACTTC
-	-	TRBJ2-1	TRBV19	CASSIEGNYNEQFF	TGTGCCAGTAGTATAGAGGGGAACTACAATGAGCAGTTCTTC
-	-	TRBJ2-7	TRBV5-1	CASSLGTPFDGEQYF	TGCGCCAGCAGCTTGGGGACCCCCTTTGACGGCGAGCAGTACTTC
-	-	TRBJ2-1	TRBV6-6	CASSLPPGFYNEQFF	TGTGCCAGCAGCCTTCCACCAGGGTTTTACAATGAGCAGTTCTTC
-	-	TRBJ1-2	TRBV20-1	CSARRANYGYTF	TGCAGTGCTAGAAGGGCTAACTATGGCTACACCTTC
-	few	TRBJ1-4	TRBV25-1	CASSDGTAGEKLFF	TGTGCCAGCAGTGATGGGACCGCTGGTGAAAAACTGTTTTTT
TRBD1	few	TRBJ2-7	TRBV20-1	CSAGGTGVSYEQYF	TGCAGTGCTGGCGGGACAGGGGTCTCCTACGAGCAGTACTTC
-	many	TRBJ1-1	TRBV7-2	CASSLIVFEKAFF	TGTGCCAGCAGCTTAATAGTCTTCGAGAAAGCTTTCTTT
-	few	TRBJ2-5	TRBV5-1	CASSSRRGTPPDQETQYF	TGCGCCAGCAGCTCGCGGAGAGGGACACCTCCCGACCAAGAGACCCAGTACTTC
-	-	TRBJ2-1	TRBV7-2	CASSLVKLAEQFF	TGTGCCAGCAGCTTAGTTAAGCTCGCGGAGCAGTTCTTC
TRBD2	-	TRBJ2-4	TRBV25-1	CASSVRLAAQWRTKNIQYF	TGTGCCAGCAGTGTGAGACTAGCGGCCCAATGGAGAACCAAAAACATTCAGTACTTC
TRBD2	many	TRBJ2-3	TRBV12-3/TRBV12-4	CASSFGETYPWTSGGALGDTQYF	TGTGCCAGCAGTTTTGGGGAAACCTATCCTTGGACTAGCGGGGGGGCCTTAGGAGATACGCAGTATTTT
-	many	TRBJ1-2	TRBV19	CASSIQAPGYGYTF	TGTGCCAGTAGTATCCAGGCCCCTGGCTATGGCTACACCTTC
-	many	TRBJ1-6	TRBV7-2	CASSPPPWGRRSPLHF	TGTGCCAGCAGCCCCCCTCCCTGGGGTCGACGTTCACCCCTCCACTTT
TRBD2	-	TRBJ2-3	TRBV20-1	CSARVVGGADTQYF	TGCAGTGCTAGAGTGGTCGGGGGGGCAGATACGCAGTATTTT
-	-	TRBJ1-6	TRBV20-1	CSARPDRNNSPLHF	TGCAGTGCTAGGCCAGATCGAAATAATTCACCCCTCCACTTT
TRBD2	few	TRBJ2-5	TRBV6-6	CASSFLSGEETQYF	TGTGCCAGCAGCTTCCTAAGCGGGGAAGAGACCCAGTACTTC
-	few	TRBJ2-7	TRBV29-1	CSVEDRTSYEQYF	TGCAGCGTTGAAGATAGAACCTCCTACGAGCAGTACTTC
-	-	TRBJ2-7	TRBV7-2	CTSSFLRGSSYEQYF	TGTACCAGCAGTTTTTTGAGGGGGAGCTCCTACGAGCAGTACTTC